Following are 28 T cell receptor beta chains from one sample sequenced in a study of cytomegalovirus exposure and HLA in healthy donors (dated by TCRdb to between 2016 and 2019). The library was made by the immunoSEQ multiplex PCR assay. For the multiplex PCR, a mixture combining 60 forward primers for TCR Vbeta segments and 13 reverse primers for TCR Jbeta segments was used. TCRdb mirrors the immuneACCESS table, restricted to in-frame sequences. Some clones are absent from its copies; in checked studies, under half trace to an unresolved V gene, and the reason for the others is unknown. In all, the sample holds 65,000 to 90,000 clones, and roughly 82% of those were seen once. The ten top clones hold about an eighth of the sample. The source material was PBMCs. These receptors originate from a man aged 65-85 years in good health and CMV-seronegative.

The V and J genes are TRBV6-5 and TRBJ2-7; D gene unclear. The V and J ends lost 7 bases and 3 bases respectively, with 7 bases between them. The CDR3 runs 11 residues. The germline V gene has CDR1 MNHEY and CDR2 SVGAGI. The CDR3: CASIALYEQYF. In nucleotides, the CDR3 is TGTGCCAGCATAGCTCTCTACGAGCAGTACTTC.

The chain uses TRBV19 and TRBJ2-3; perhaps TRBD2 as D (6 bases). This CDR3 spans 14 amino acids. V dropped 10 bases and J dropped 0 bases, with 14 bases sitting between them. Germline CDR1 reads LNHDA; CDR2 reads SQIVND (reference sequence). In DNA, the CDR3 is TGTGCCACCGGGCGCGGAGGGAGCACAGATACGCAGTATTTT. It specifies CATGRGGSTDTQYF.

This chain joins TRBV7-9 and TRBJ2-3; 8 nucleotides align to TRBD2. V dropped 5 bases and J dropped 2; count of bases not matched to a gene: 9. The CDR3 has 16 amino acids. From germline, CDR1 is SEHNR and CDR2 FQNEAQ (reference sequence). CDR3: CASSTTLAGFTDTQYF. For the CDR3, the DNA is TGTGCCAGCAGCACCACCCTAGCGGGCTTCACAGATACGCAGTATTTT.

The J gene is TRBJ2-7, the V gene TRBV9; 12 nucleotides line up with TRBD2. The CDR3 is made up of 15 amino acids. From germline, CDR1 is SGDLS and CDR2 YYNGEE. Losses at the gene ends were 4 bases for V and 2 bases for J; bases not matched to a gene: 4. The CDR3 DNA reads as TGTGCCAGCAGCCAGACTAGCGGGAGTACCTACGAGCAGTACTTC. As protein: CASSQTSGSTYEQYF.

V is TRBV5-6 and J is TRBJ2-7, with D tentatively TRBD1 (6 bases). Trimming left V 5 bases short and J 0 bases short, with 15 bases between. The CDR3 is made up of 15 amino acids. CDR1 and CDR2 (germline): SGHDT, YYEEEE. The CDR3 DNA reads as TGTGCCAGCAGACGCTCCGGGACATCCTCCTACGAGCAGTACTTC. Translation: CASRRSGTSSYEQYF.

This rearrangement joins TRBV28 to TRBJ2-7, with 7 bases lining up with TRBD1. The V segment lost 7 bases and the J segment 0 bases; nucleotides outside the gene matches: 12. Germline CDR1 MDHEN, CDR2 SYDVKM. The CDR3 extends over 16 amino acids. The DNA for the CDR3 is TGTGCCAGCAAATTAGGAATGGGACAGCGCTCCTACGAGCAGTACTTC. Its translation is CASKLGMGQRSYEQYF.

This chain links TRBV6-5 with TRBJ1-1; D remains unclear. There are 15 residues in the CDR3. CDR1 is MNHEY, CDR2 SVGAGI, per germline. V lost 0 bases to trimming and J lost 4 bases, with 12 bases between them. The DNA for the CDR3 is TGTGCCAGCAGTTACTCGGAGGGTCGCAGCACTGAAGCTTTCTTT. Encoded protein: CASSYSEGRSTEAFF.

By proportion, this clone is medium-sized (0.01 to 0.1%). The rearrangement joins TRBV6-6 to TRBJ1-1; D may be TRBD1 (5 bases). CDR3 length: 15 amino acids. The V and J ends lost 0 bases and 2 bases respectively, with 10 bases between them. Germline V gives CDR1 MNHNY, CDR2 SVGAGI (reference sequence). In nucleotides, the CDR3 is TGTGCCAGCAGTTACTCGGGCAGGGCAAACACTGAAGCTTTCTTT. This encodes CASSYSGRANTEAFF.

CDR3 region: CASSLLAGEQYF. In DNA form, the CDR3 reads TGTGCCAGCAGCTTACTAGCGGGAGAGCAGTACTTC. The chain carries TRBV7-6 and TRBJ2-7; TRBD2 aligns across 9 bases. The J segment lost 7 bases and the V segment lost 2 bases, leaving 0 bases of the junction unmatched. The CDR3 runs to 12 residues. The V gene's germline CDR1 is SGHVS and CDR2 FNYEAQ.

Written as DNA, the CDR3 is TGTGCCAGCAGCTTGAACGAACGGACAGCCAATGAGCAGTTCTTC. The encoded protein is CASSLNERTANEQFF. This chain connects TRBV7-8 to TRBJ2-1, with D possibly matching TRBD1 (6 bases). Germline lookup yields CDR1 SGHVS and CDR2 FQNEAQ. Trimming stripped 3 bases from V and 6 bases from J, with 15 bases between. This CDR3 is built from 15 residues.

The chain is built from TRBV5-1 and TRBJ1-4, with D possibly TRBD1 on 6 matching bases. Germline CDR1 is SGHRS and CDR2 is YFSETQ. There are 14 residues in the CDR3. With 2 bases removed from V and 8 bases from J, the gap between germline ends came to 13 bases. The chain's CDR3 is CASSLGGEAEKLFF. CDR3 bases: TGCGCCAGCAGCTTAGGGGGGGAGGCGGAAAAACTGTTTTTT.

The gene calls are TRBV7-2 and TRBJ2-5; 10 bases agree with TRBD2. Trimming at V came to 4 bases and at J to 5 bases, leaving 10 bases not matched to a gene. CDR3 length equals 16 residues. The V gene's germline CDR1 is SGHTA and CDR2 FQGNSA. The CDR3 reads CASSSRVAGGGETQYF. The CDR3, as DNA: TGTGCCAGCAGCTCCCGGGTAGCGGGGGGTGGGGAGACCCAGTACTTC.

This clone occurred a few times. The rearrangement links TRBV4-3 to TRBJ1-1, with D perhaps TRBD1 (6 bases). Between the trimmed V and J ends, which lost 1 base and 1 base, there was a span of 13 bases. CDR1 and CDR2 (germline): LGHNA, YSLEER. The CDR3 loop spans 16 amino acids. The CDR3 sequence is CASSQGRGAGNTEAFF. CDR3 DNA sequence: TGCGCCAGCAGCCAAGGTCGGGGGGCGGGGAACACTGAAGCTTTCTTT.

V usage is TRBV11-2 and J usage is TRBJ2-1; D possibly corresponds to TRBD2 (6 bases). The germline CDR1 and CDR2 sequences are SGHAT and FQNNGV. V was shortened by 5 bases and J by 7 bases, with 9 bases between the two germline ends. The CDR3 is 12 residues long. The CDR3 loop reads CASSRERNEQFF. As DNA, the CDR3 is TGTGCCAGCAGCCGGGAGCGAAATGAGCAGTTCTTC.

This sequence joins TRBV30 and TRBJ1-1, with 8 bases lining up with TRBD1. CDR3 length: 17 residues. CDR1 is GTSNPN and CDR2 is SVGIG in the germline V gene (reference sequence). V lost 0 bases and J lost 2; bases outside the gene matches: 11. CDR3 in amino acids: CAWSVPFGQGGNTEAFF. The CDR3 DNA is TGTGCCTGGAGTGTCCCTTTCGGACAGGGAGGAAACACTGAAGCTTTCTTT.

The chain links TRBV5-1 to TRBJ1-4; D is perhaps TRBD1 (6 bases). Germline V gene data show CDR1 as SGHRS and CDR2 as YFSETQ. The germline V and J ends were trimmed by 5 bases and 4 bases, with 15 bases remaining between them. CDR3 length: 15 residues. The CDR3 loop is CASRSTTGYNEKLFF. In nucleotides, the CDR3 is TGCGCCAGCAGGTCGACGACAGGCTATAATGAAAAACTGTTTTTT.

The rearrangement joins TRBV7-6 to TRBJ2-4; D might be TRBD1 (6 bases). Germline V gene lookup returns CDR1 SGHVS and CDR2 FNYEAQ. Trimming removed 5 bases from V and 7 bases from J, with 12 bases in between. The CDR3 sequence is 13 residues long. The CDR3 protein is CASSPGQGNIQYF. The CDR3 nucleotides read TGTGCCAGCAGCCCCGGCCAGGGGAACATTCAGTACTTC.

The chain carries TRBV6-6 and TRBJ1-5; a weak D match, TRBD1 (5 bases). CDR3 length: 16 amino acids. The germline V gene encodes CDR1 MNHNY and CDR2 SVGAGI (reference sequence). V gave up 2 bases and J gave up 2 bases, with 13 bases separating them. The CDR3 DNA reads as TGTGCCAGCAGTTACGCGCCCGACAGCCGCAATCAGCCCCAGCATTTT. It encodes CASSYAPDSRNQPQHF.

This clone was observed a handful of times. The gene calls are TRBV12-2 and TRBJ2-7; whether TRBD1, the table's D call, matches the DNA was not checked. TRBV12-2 is labeled a pseudogene. The CDR3 has 13 amino acids. CDR3 DNA: TGTGCAAGTCGCGTGATACAGGGTTACGAGCAGTACTTC. Translating it yields CASRVIQGYEQYF.

This rearrangement joins TRBV28 to TRBJ1-5; TRBD1 matches 8 bases. V lost 6 bases and J lost 3; bases outside the gene matches: 7. CDR1 MDHEN and CDR2 SYDVKM come from the germline V gene. The CDR3 loop spans 15 amino acids. The CDR3 DNA follows: TGTGCCAGCAGACCGGACAGGGAGATCAATCAGCCCCAGCATTTT. It yields the protein CASRPDREINQPQHF.

The chain links TRBV7-2 to TRBJ2-1; D is perhaps TRBD2 (5 bases). Trimming pared 1 base from V and 3 bases from J, leaving 16 bases between. Germline lookup yields CDR1 SGHTA and CDR2 FQGNSA. The CDR3 covers 17 residues. The CDR3 sequence is CASSLVGGRNNYNEQFF. The DNA for the CDR3 is TGTGCCAGCAGCTTAGTAGGAGGTCGCAATAACTACAATGAGCAGTTCTTC.

This clone was detected once. This rearrangement joins TRBV6-6 to TRBJ2-5; 16 bases are a match to TRBD2. Germline trimming cut 5 bases from V and 7 bases from J; bases unmatched to any gene: 4. Germline V gene lookup returns CDR1 MNHNY and CDR2 SVGAGI (reference sequence). CDR3 length: 15 amino acids. The CDR3 sequence is CASSAGTSGRVTQYF. CDR3 DNA sequence: TGTGCCAGCAGTGCCGGGACTAGCGGGAGGGTGACCCAGTACTTC.

Turning to this clone: The sample has other DNA sequences that encode this CDR3 too. This chain connects TRBV6-5 to TRBJ2-2, with D tentatively TRBD1 (5 bases). CDR1 is MNHEY, CDR2 SVGAGI, per germline. Trimming removed 4 bases at V and 6 bases at J, with 18 bases between. This CDR3 is built from 16 residues. The CDR3 DNA sequence: TGTGCCAGCAGTTCTCAGGGATGGTTGAGCGCCGGGGAGCTGTTTTTT. This gives the protein CASSSQGWLSAGELFF.

This clone was counted a few times. The chain combines TRBV30 with TRBJ1-5, with 9 bases matching TRBD1. The CDR3 sequence is 15 residues long. The germline CDR1 and CDR2 sequences are GTSNPN and SVGIG (reference sequence). Trimming removed 3 bases from V and 3 bases from J; junction bases left unmatched: 6. The CDR3 spells CAWSSGTGNNQPQHF. CDR3 sequence (DNA): TGTGCCTGGAGCAGCGGGACAGGGAACAATCAGCCCCAGCATTTT.

This clone has more than one count but fewer than ten. This sequence joins TRBV2 and TRBJ1-5; D is perhaps TRBD1 (5 bases). Per the germline V gene, CDR1 is SNHLY and CDR2 is FYNNEI. Trimming cost V 3 bases and J 1 base, with 7 bases left between them. CDR3 length equals 14 residues. CDR3 sequence reads: CASSDRQSNQPQHF. The CDR3 nucleotides read TGTGCCAGCAGTGATCGACAGAGCAATCAGCCCCAGCATTTT. The entire variable domain, with the rest obtained from reference TRBV2 and TRBJ1-5, is as follows: EPEVTQTPSHQVTQMGQEVILRCVPISNHLYFYWYRQILGQKVEFLVSFYNNEISEKSEIFDDQFSVERPDGSNFTLKIRSTKLEDSAMYFCASSDRQSNQPQHFGDGTRLSIL.

This clone was seen just once. The rearrangement links TRBV5-4 to TRBJ2-1; possibly TRBD2 for D (6 bases). Germline loops: CDR1 SGHNT, CDR2 YYREEE (reference sequence). V was trimmed by 3 bases and J by 5 bases, leaving 12 bases between them. The CDR3 is 14 amino acids. The DNA for the CDR3 is TGTGCCAGCAGCTCTCCCGGGACTGACAATGAGCAGTTCTTC. This sequence encodes CASSSPGTDNEQFF.

This chain links TRBV6-5 with TRBJ1-4; D may be TRBD1 (5 bases). V lost 7 bases and J lost 6, with 9 bases in between. The CDR3 contains 12 residues. The germline gives CDR1 MNHEY, CDR2 SVGAGI. CDR3 in amino acids: CASKQGYEKLFF. Written as DNA, the CDR3 is TGTGCCAGCAAGCAGGGTTATGAAAAACTGTTTTTT.

Concerning this clone: Mismatch with germline at one junction end may stem from a read error. V and J are TRBV7-9 and TRBJ1-2; 7 bases match TRBD1. This CDR3 contains 14 residues. Germline V gives CDR1 SEHNR, CDR2 FQNEAQ (reference sequence). This CDR3 reads CSSRPPGQFYGYTF. In DNA form, the CDR3 reads TGTTCCAGCAGACCACCGGGACAGTTCTATGGCTACACCTTC.